A selection of T cell receptor beta chains follows, all from one sample in a study of T cells in tuberculosis. Generated by immunoSEQ multiplex PCR, the TCRdb table keeps only in-frame clones and is missing some. The table includes over 35,000 clones, 95% detected once. Material: PBMCs. The receptors stem from a donor aged 10-29 years with latent tuberculosis or without tuberculosis infection. Both conserved end residues are part of each CDR3. D genes are given only for firm matches. A clone size is listed for some rows: how often the clone was seen (once, few, many), or a class if it is expanded.

j_call	clone_size	v_call	d_call	cdr3_nt	cdr3_aa
TRBJ1-2	.	TRBV6-5	.	TGTGCCAGCAGTTACTCACCAGGAAGGCACGGCTACACCTTC	CASSYSPGRHGYTF
TRBJ1-1	.	TRBV7-9	.	TGTGCCAGCAGCTTAACATTTATGAACACTGAAGCTTTCTTT	CASSLTFMNTEAFF
TRBJ1-5	few	TRBV9	.	TGTGCCAGCAGCACTTTCCAGGAAGGTCAGCCCCAGCATTTT	CASSTFQEGQPQHF
TRBJ1-1	.	TRBV6-5	.	TGTGCCAGCAGTTACTCTGGGCCCAGGAACACTGAAGCTTTCTTT	CASSYSGPRNTEAFF
TRBJ1-5	.	TRBV27	TRBD1	TGTGCCAGCAGGAGTACGGGACAGGGGCCAAATCAGCCCCAGCATTTT	CASRSTGQGPNQPQHF
TRBJ1-2	.	TRBV10-3	.	TGTGCCATCAGTGAACCCCAGGACTATGGCTACACCTTC	CAISEPQDYGYTF
TRBJ1-6	.	TRBV5-1	TRBD1	TGCGCCAGCAGCCCCGAGTGGGGGACAGGGGATTCTTCACCCCTCCACTTT	CASSPEWGTGDSSPLHF
TRBJ2-2	.	TRBV2	.	TGTGCCAGCAGTCCTTCTAGCATCGGGGAGCTGTTTTTT	CASSPSSIGELFF
TRBJ2-4	.	TRBV18	.	TGTGCCAGCTCACCGCCCGCCAGACAGGAAAAAAACATTCAGTACTTC	CASSPPARQEKNIQYF
TRBJ2-1	.	TRBV27	.	TGTGCCAGCAGTTCTAGCAACGGCAATGAGCAGTTCTTC	CASSSSNGNEQFF
TRBJ1-2	.	TRBV4-3	.	TGCGCCAGCAGCCAAGATGGCCGTGCTGCTTATGGCTACACCTTC	CASSQDGRAAYGYTF
TRBJ2-7	.	TRBV19	TRBD1	TGTGCCAGTAGTGCTCAGGGGGCCAACCGGATTGAGCAGTACTTC	CASSAQGANRIEQYF
TRBJ2-1	.	TRBV28	TRBD2	TGTGCCAGCCTCCCCGTGCGGGGGGGGTACAATGAGCAGTTCTTC	CASLPVRGGYNEQFF
TRBJ1-5	.	TRBV6-1	TRBD1	TGTGCCAGCAGTGAAACGGAACGAGGGGGCTGGAGCAATCAGCCCCAGCATTTT	CASSETERGGWSNQPQHF
TRBJ2-7	.	TRBV4-1	.	TGCGCCAGCAGCCAAACCGATATGGGACTTTCGCCCTACGAGCAGTACTTC	CASSQTDMGLSPYEQYF
TRBJ1-1	once	TRBV2	.	TGTGCCAGCAGTGTGCGCAACCAGAACACTGAAGCTTTCTTT	CASSVRNQNTEAFF
TRBJ1-1	.	TRBV28	.	TGTGCCTGCGGGGTAAACACTGAAGCTTTCTTT	CACGVNTEAFF